This TCR beta chain originates from a study of T cell repertoires in cytomegalovirus infection (dated by TCRdb to the late 2010s). About the investigation overall: The HLA type of each donor mattered for the analysis, because public TCR beta signatures pointed to carriage of CMV infection along with the matching HLA type.

The instrument was an Illumina HiSeq 1500. TCRdb trimmed the raw reads at Q25, called clones with MiXCR and kept productive beta chains. Records with the same CDR3 protein are collapsed into one entry carrying the most frequent genes and DNA. This sample lists some 450,000 distinct CDR3 sequences; under 40% were detected once. Roughly 13% of the sample goes to the ten largest clones. In regard to this clonotype: It lacks a known antigen. No base quality values were provided; no much bigger clone lies one nucleotide off.

V trim: 4 bases; J trim: 9 bases; unmatched bases: 13. Taken from cysteine to phenylalanine, the CDR3 has 16 residues. The CDR3 DNA has 48 bases and is translated from base 1. The germline V gene supplies CDR1 KGHSH and CDR2 LQKENI. Overall study outcomes, separate from this receptor: In the ex vivo response, HLA-C-restricted CMV-specific TCR beta clonotypes were dominant, and in two of eight donors the single most frequent clonotype came from this HLA-C-restricted group. Carriers of CMV infection plus the relevant HLA type were discriminated by the cumulative frequency of public TCR beta family members in the study cohort and in an independent roughly 340-donor cohort.

The sequenced sample consisted of PBMCs. The chain is assembled from TRBV18 and TRBJ2-1; 9 central bases correspond to TRBD1. The sequence came from a human donor in good health (CMV status not recorded). Some clones in this sample may be carry-over from other donors' samples. The nucleotide sequence is TGTGCCAGCTCACTACCCCGGGACAGGGCTCGCATTGAGCAGTTCTTC. It encodes CASSLPRDRARIEQFF.